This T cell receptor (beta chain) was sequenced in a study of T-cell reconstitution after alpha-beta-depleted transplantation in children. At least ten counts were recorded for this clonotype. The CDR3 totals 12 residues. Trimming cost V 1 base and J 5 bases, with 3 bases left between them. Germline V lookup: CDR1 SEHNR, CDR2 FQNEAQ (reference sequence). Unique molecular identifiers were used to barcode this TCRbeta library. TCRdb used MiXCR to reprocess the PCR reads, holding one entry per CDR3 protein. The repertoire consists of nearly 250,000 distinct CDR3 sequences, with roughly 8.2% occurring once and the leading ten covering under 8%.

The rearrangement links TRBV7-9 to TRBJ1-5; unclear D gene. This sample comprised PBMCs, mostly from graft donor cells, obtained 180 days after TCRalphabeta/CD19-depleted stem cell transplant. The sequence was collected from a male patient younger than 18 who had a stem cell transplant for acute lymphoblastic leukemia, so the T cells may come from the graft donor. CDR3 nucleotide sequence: TGTGCCAGCAGCTTAGGCCATCAGCCCCAGCATTTT. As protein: CASSLGHQPQHF.